The clone carrying this T cell receptor (beta chain) was observed a few times. Its antigen is currently unknown. Germline lookup yields CDR1 MNHEY and CDR2 SMNVEV (reference sequence). This CDR3 contains 14 residues. Unmatched junction bases numbered 6, after V lost 6 bases and J lost 2 bases. This sample stems from a study of T cells after yellow fever vaccination. General study results and limits: Reappearing after the booster were most of the clones from primary vaccination (about 96% CD4, 88% CD8).

MiXCR was run by TCRdb on the 5' RACE reads, yielding one entry per CDR3 protein. The sample consists of more than 450,000 distinct CDR3 sequences, about a fifth of them appearing once. The source was PBMCs, collected roughly 20 days after the first yellow fever vaccination. The chain combines TRBV27 with TRBJ2-7; TRBD2 aligns across 8 bases. The TCR sequence derives from a man between 18 and 35 years old who received the YFV17D yellow fever vaccine. CDR3 nucleotides: TGTGCCAGCAGAGGGCCGGGGGGGGCCTACGAGCAGTACTTC. This codes for CASRGPGGAYEQYF.